This T cell receptor (beta chain) comes out of a study of shared clonotypes between healthy human individuals. Study overall: The study drew on a couple of women and three men aged 18 to 49 as donors.

The method was immunoSEQ multiplex PCR; TCRdb's version includes in-frame clones alone and lacks a portion of them. Seen here are about 700,000 clones, about 91% observed once, and the top ten hold 24%. Trimming left V 3 bases short and J 4 bases short, with 19 bases between. Germline CDR1 is SGDLS and CDR2 is YYNGEE. This CDR3 spans 16 amino acids. Positive CCR7 selection of CD45RO-negative cells yielded the naive CD8 cells, and terminally differentiated effector memory CD45RA+ cells were excluded. The sequencing sample was made of naive CD8+ T cells sorted from blood. The TCR sequence derives from a man aged 30-40 years in good health. The chain recombines TRBV9 with TRBJ2-5; perhaps TRBD2 as D (7 bases). The CDR3: CASSAPLGGPGETQYF. The CDR3 nucleotides are TGTGCCAGCAGCGCCCCACTGGGGGGGCCGGGAGAGACCCAGTACTTC.